This T cell receptor (beta chain) was observed in a study of T-cell memory formation after mild COVID-19. The overall study: Clusters were largely donor specific. General study results and limits: Prior to infection, memory already included some responding clones, suggesting cross-reactive memory joined. Mainly in CM and EM were contracting CD4+ clones; CD8+ were in EMRA.

In this sample, this clonotype turned up a few times. Antigen specificity is unknown. 5'RACE, which relied on constant-segment primers, yielded TCR alpha and TCR beta cDNA libraries carrying sample barcodes and UMIs. TCRdb fed the 5' RACE reads into MiXCR, producing one record per CDR3 protein. The table has around 400,000 distinct CDR3 sequences, 20% to 25% seen once; the top ten hold 8.8%. V was cut by 0 bases and J by 2 bases, with 14 bases left in between. The CDR3 length is 16 residues. Germline values: CDR1 SGHVS, CDR2 FNYEAQ. This TCR was sampled from an adult woman who had mild COVID-19 (a few samples of this study predate the infection). Cell type and time point are not known. The specimen sequenced was PBMCs or a T cell subset sorted from them (not recorded which). The gene calls are TRBV7-6 and TRBJ2-7, with a weak D call TRBD1 (6 bases). The CDR3 DNA sequence: TGTGCCAGCAGCTTAGCAAGCCAGGGGAGTACCTACGAGCAGTACTTC. Its translation: CASSLASQGSTYEQYF.